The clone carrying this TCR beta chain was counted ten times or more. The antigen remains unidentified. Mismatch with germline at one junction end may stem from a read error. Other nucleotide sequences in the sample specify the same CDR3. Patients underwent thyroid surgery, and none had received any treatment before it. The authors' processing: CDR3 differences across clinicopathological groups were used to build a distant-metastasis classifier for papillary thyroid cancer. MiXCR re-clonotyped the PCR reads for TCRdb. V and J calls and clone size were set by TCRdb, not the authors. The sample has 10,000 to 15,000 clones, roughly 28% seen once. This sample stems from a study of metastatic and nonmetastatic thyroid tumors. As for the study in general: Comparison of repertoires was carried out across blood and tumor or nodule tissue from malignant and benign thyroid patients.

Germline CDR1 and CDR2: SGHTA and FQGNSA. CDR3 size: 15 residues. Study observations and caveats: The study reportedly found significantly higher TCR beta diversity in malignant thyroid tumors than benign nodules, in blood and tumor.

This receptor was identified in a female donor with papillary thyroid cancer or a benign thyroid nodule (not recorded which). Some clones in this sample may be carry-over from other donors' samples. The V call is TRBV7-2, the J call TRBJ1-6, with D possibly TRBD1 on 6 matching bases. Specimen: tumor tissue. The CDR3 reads CASSRRTDYNSPLHF. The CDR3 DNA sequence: TGTGCCAGCAGCCGAAGGACAGACTATAATTCGCCCCTCCACTTT.